This T cell receptor beta chain was sequenced in a study of CD8+ T cells in alopecia areata. Study-wide context: Tofacitinib was taken orally by treated patients, and the dose was 5 to 10 mg twice daily.

Following RNA extraction, reverse transcription yielded cDNA that acted as the sequencing template. Clones were read by immunoSEQ multiplex PCR, and TCRdb kept only the in-frame ones, dropping some. The sample lists over 150,000 clones, roughly three fifths seen once, with less than 4% in the top ten. Treatment meaning: oral pan-JAK inhibitor, 5-10 mg twice daily. The CDR3 has 13 residues. V gave up 10 bases and J gave up 8 bases, with 17 bases separating them. CDR1 is MNHNS and CDR2 is SASEGT in the germline V gene. The study, taken as a whole, reports: Researchers report lesional scalp, most notably alopecia totalis/universalis, outstripped normal scalp in clonality. On tofacitinib, scalp clonality and expanded CD8+ clones among top 100 fell significantly. The presence of one nonresponder keeps the tie between baseline CD8+ expansion and response uncertain.

For this clone: Its antigen is as yet unknown.

Sequenced material: CD4+ T cells sorted from blood, taken at week 4, from a patient treated with tofacitinib. The source of this sequence is a human donor with alopecia areata. The chain couples TRBV6-1 to TRBJ1-4, with a tentative D call TRBD1 (6 bases). The CDR3: CATTPRGREKLFF. The CDR3 coding sequence is TGTGCCACCACCCCCAGGGGAAGGGAAAAACTGTTTTTT.